The clone carrying this TCR beta chain was seen more than once but under ten times. Antigen specificity is unknown. These data originate in a study of human T cells and chemical hapten exposure. About the research overall: Diphenylcyclopropenone doses were given weekly to the scalps of patients across the approximately 25-week study. Study-wide findings and caveats: Counts of TCRs above 1 in 1000 frequency stayed unchanged with DPC sensitization.

Germline V gene data show CDR1 as SGHTA and CDR2 as FQGNSA. The CDR3 has 15 residues. V shed 5 bases and J shed 5 bases, with 15 bases lying between them. Time point reported: patch test 2, 6 weeks after DPC sensitization. Treatment meaning: therapeutic diphenylcyclopropenone sensitization with weekly scalp DPC. Library preparation tagged each individual cDNA molecule with a unique molecular identifier. As originally analysed: The number of TCRs in each sample had a median of approximately 90,000 and spanned about 20,000 to 700,000. TCRdb re-called the RACE reads through MiXCR, storing one row per CDR3 protein. V and J calls and clone size were set by TCRdb, not the authors. The profile shows about 110,000 distinct CDR3 sequences, 9.2% of them singletons.

This receptor was taken from a woman aged 40 to 50 with alopecia areata. Some clones in this sample may be carry-over from other donors' samples. The gene calls are TRBV7-2 and TRBJ1-4; a possible D gene is TRBD1 (6 bases). Sequenced material: whole blood, taken in connection with sensitization to the hapten diphenylcyclopropenone (DPC). The CDR3 here is CASSKYGQGNEKLFF. CDR3 nucleotides: TGTGCCAGCAGCAAATATGGGCAGGGGAATGAAAAACTGTTTTTT.